A selection of T cell receptor beta chains follows, all from one sample in a study of CD8+ T cells in alopecia areata. Sequencing was performed with immunoSEQ multiplex PCR; in TCRdb, only in-frame clones are kept and a portion is missing. This sample carries approximately 210,000 clones, 64% of them seen once, and the ten largest clones take 4.2%. Source: CD4+ T cells sorted from blood, taken at week 4, from a patient treated with tofacitinib. All receptors come from a human donor with alopecia areata. CDR3s include the opening cysteine and the closing phenylalanine or tryptophan. D genes are given only for firm matches. Clone size is stated in some rows and not others, as once, few, many or a class when expanded.

v_gene: TRBV5-1
abundance: few
j_gene: TRBJ2-7
d_gene: .
CDR3aa: CASSPGRDGSYEQYF
CDR3nt: TGCGCCAGCTCCCCAGGAAGGGACGGCTCCTACGAGCAGTACTTC

v_gene: TRBV7-2
abundance: .
j_gene: TRBJ2-5
d_gene: .
CDR3aa: CASSLGGLETQYF
CDR3nt: TGTGCCAGCAGCTTAGGCGGACTTGAGACCCAGTACTTC

v_gene: TRBV27
abundance: .
j_gene: TRBJ1-4
d_gene: .
CDR3aa: CASRTNEKLFF
CDR3nt: TGTGCCAGCAGAACTAATGAAAAACTGTTTTTT

v_gene: TRBV9
abundance: .
j_gene: TRBJ1-5
d_gene: .
CDR3aa: CASSVGPASYSNQPQHF
CDR3nt: TGTGCCAGCAGCGTAGGACCCGCCTCCTATAGCAATCAGCCCCAGCATTTT

v_gene: TRBV5-1
abundance: few
j_gene: TRBJ1-1
d_gene: .
CDR3aa: CASSLSGTNTEAFF
CDR3nt: TGCGCCAGCAGCTTGTCAGGGACAAACACTGAAGCTTTCTTT

v_gene: TRBV7-2
abundance: .
j_gene: TRBJ2-2
d_gene: TRBD2
CDR3aa: CASSLVSGAGELFF
CDR3nt: TGTGCCAGCAGCTTAGTCAGCGGGGCCGGGGAGCTGTTTTTT

v_gene: TRBV23-1
abundance: .
j_gene: TRBJ1-1
d_gene: TRBD1
CDR3aa: CASSHSPGQLTTRTEAFF
CDR3nt: TGCGCCAGCAGTCATTCACCGGGACAGCTAACGACGAGAACTGAAGCTTTCTTT

v_gene: TRBV4-1
abundance: .
j_gene: TRBJ1-3
d_gene: .
CDR3aa: CASSQVRPDSGNTIYF
CDR3nt: TGCGCCAGCAGCCAAGTTCGGCCGGACTCTGGAAACACCATATATTTT

v_gene: TRBV5-1
abundance: .
j_gene: TRBJ1-1
d_gene: .
CDR3aa: CASSPSAGNTEAFF
CDR3nt: TGCGCCAGCAGCCCTTCGGCAGGGAACACTGAAGCTTTCTTT

v_gene: TRBV14
abundance: .
j_gene: TRBJ2-3
d_gene: .
CDR3aa: CASSHLRGALTDTQYF
CDR3nt: TGTGCCAGCAGCCACCTCCGGGGGGCCCTCACAGATACGCAGTATTTT

v_gene: TRBV5-1
abundance: .
j_gene: TRBJ2-7
d_gene: .
CDR3aa: CASSSAPGTLSSYEQYF
CDR3nt: TGCGCCAGCAGCTCCGCCCCCGGGACCCTCAGCTCCTACGAGCAGTACTTC

v_gene: TRBV4-2
abundance: .
j_gene: TRBJ2-3
d_gene: TRBD2
CDR3aa: CASSSTSGGGADTQYF
CDR3nt: TGTGCCAGCAGTTCAACTAGCGGGGGCGGGGCAGATACGCAGTATTTT

v_gene: TRBV9
abundance: .
j_gene: TRBJ2-3
d_gene: TRBD2
CDR3aa: CASSVGAGGRTDTQYF
CDR3nt: TGTGCCAGCAGCGTAGGAGCGGGGGGGCGGACAGATACGCAGTATTTT

v_gene: TRBV4-1
abundance: few
j_gene: TRBJ2-7
d_gene: .
CDR3aa: CASSHMRDPLTPYEQYF
CDR3nt: TGCGCCAGCAGCCACATGCGGGATCCACTGACACCCTACGAGCAGTACTTC

v_gene: TRBV29-1
abundance: .
j_gene: TRBJ2-1
d_gene: .
CDR3aa: CSVEASQYNEQFF
CDR3nt: TGCAGCGTTGAAGCCAGCCAATACAATGAGCAGTTCTTC

v_gene: TRBV29-1
abundance: .
j_gene: TRBJ2-7
d_gene: TRBD1
CDR3aa: CSVDGWGTASSYEQYF
CDR3nt: TGCAGCGTTGATGGTTGGGGGACAGCCAGCTCCTACGAGCAGTACTTC

v_gene: TRBV30
abundance: .
j_gene: TRBJ1-2
d_gene: .
CDR3aa: CAWSTNYGYTF
CDR3nt: TGTGCCTGGAGTACCAACTATGGCTACACCTTC

v_gene: TRBV4-1
abundance: .
j_gene: TRBJ2-4
d_gene: .
CDR3aa: CASSRTGHRDIQYF
CDR3nt: TGCGCCAGCAGCCGCACCGGCCACCGGGACATTCAGTACTTC

v_gene: TRBV6-5
abundance: .
j_gene: TRBJ1-2
d_gene: .
CDR3aa: CASSYADTNYGYTF
CDR3nt: TGTGCCAGCAGTTACGCGGACACAAACTATGGCTACACCTTC

v_gene: TRBV10-3
abundance: .
j_gene: TRBJ2-7
d_gene: TRBD2
CDR3aa: CAISEGTSGYEQYF
CDR3nt: TGTGCCATCAGTGAAGGGACTAGCGGATACGAGCAGTACTTC

v_gene: TRBV10-3
abundance: .
j_gene: TRBJ1-1
d_gene: .
CDR3aa: CAIRENKGGNTEAFF
CDR3nt: TGTGCCATCAGGGAAAACAAGGGGGGGAACACTGAAGCTTTCTTT

v_gene: TRBV7-9
abundance: few
j_gene: TRBJ1-1
d_gene: TRBD1
CDR3aa: CASSLGQGRTEAFF
CDR3nt: TGTGCCAGCAGCCTTGGACAGGGAAGAACTGAAGCTTTCTTT

v_gene: TRBV29-1
abundance: few
j_gene: TRBJ1-2
d_gene: .
CDR3aa: CSVPGRGSDYGYTF
CDR3nt: TGCAGCGTCCCCGGACGGGGGTCGGACTATGGCTACACCTTC

v_gene: TRBV9
abundance: .
j_gene: TRBJ2-1
d_gene: TRBD2
CDR3aa: CASSAPQGLAGEVGRYEQFF
CDR3nt: TGTGCCAGCAGCGCCCCACAGGGACTAGCGGGGGAGGTTGGCCGGTATGAGCAGTTCTTC

v_gene: TRBV6-1
abundance: .
j_gene: TRBJ1-2
d_gene: TRBD1
CDR3aa: CASSDDSQGAGVF
CDR3nt: TGTGCCAGCAGTGACGACTCACAGGGGGCAGGAGTCTTC

v_gene: TRBV6-5
abundance: few
j_gene: TRBJ1-2
d_gene: .
CDR3aa: CASSRHGRNYGYTF
CDR3nt: TGTGCCAGCAGCCGTCATGGGAGAAACTATGGCTACACCTTC